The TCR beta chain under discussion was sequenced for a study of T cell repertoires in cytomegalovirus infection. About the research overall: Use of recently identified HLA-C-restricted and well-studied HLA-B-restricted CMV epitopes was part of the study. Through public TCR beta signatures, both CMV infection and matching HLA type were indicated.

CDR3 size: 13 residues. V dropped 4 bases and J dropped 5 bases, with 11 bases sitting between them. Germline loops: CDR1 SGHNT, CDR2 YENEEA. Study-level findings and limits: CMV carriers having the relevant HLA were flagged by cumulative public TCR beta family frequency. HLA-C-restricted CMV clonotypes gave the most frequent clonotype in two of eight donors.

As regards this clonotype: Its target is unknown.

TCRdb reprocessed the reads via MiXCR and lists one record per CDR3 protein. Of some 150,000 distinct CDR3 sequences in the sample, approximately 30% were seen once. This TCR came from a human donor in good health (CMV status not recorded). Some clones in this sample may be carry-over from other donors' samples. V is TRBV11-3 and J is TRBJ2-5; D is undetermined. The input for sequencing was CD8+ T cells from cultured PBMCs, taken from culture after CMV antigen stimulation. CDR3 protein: CASSYDPRETQYF. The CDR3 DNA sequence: TGTGCCAGCAGCTACGACCCACGGGAGACCCAGTACTTC.